This TCR beta chain stems from a study of cytomegalovirus exposure and HLA in healthy donors. Study observations and caveats: Later analysis demonstrated an association between a missense DCLRE1C variant and TCR beta V- and J-gene trimming.

Concerning this clone itself: Antigen specificity is unknown.

This CDR3 region has 15 residues. Germline trimming cut 0 bases from V and 0 bases from J; bases unmatched to any gene: 0. Germline CDR1 reads LGHNA; CDR2 reads YNFKEQ. A multiplex PCR was run with 60 Vbeta primers and 13 Jbeta primers. Some clones are missing from TCRdb's copy, which holds only in-frame ones; the method was immunoSEQ multiplex PCR. The sample lists approximately 91,000 clones, about 89% occurring once. The sample taken for sequencing was PBMCs. V is TRBV4-2 and J is TRBJ1-1; 8 bases are shared with TRBD1. The sequence came from a man aged 25-45 years in good health and CMV-seropositive. CDR3: CASSQEGQVNTEAFF. CDR3 coding DNA: TGTGCCAGCAGCCAAGAGGGACAGGTGAACACTGAAGCTTTCTTT.